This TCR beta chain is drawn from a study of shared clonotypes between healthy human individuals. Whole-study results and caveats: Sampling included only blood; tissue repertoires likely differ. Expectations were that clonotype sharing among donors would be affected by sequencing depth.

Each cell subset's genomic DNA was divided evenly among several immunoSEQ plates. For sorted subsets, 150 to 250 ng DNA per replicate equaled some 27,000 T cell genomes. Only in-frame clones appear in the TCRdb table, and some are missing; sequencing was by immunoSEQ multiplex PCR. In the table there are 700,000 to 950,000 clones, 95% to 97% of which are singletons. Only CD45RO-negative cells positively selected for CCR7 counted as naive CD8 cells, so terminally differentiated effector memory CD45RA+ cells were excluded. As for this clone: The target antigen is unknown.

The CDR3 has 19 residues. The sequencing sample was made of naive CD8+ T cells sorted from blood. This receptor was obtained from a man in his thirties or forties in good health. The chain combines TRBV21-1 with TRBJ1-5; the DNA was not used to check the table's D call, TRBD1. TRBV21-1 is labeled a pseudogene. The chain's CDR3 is CASSKVFEDGGGMGQPQHF. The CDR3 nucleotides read TGTGCCAGCAGCAAAGTCTTTGAGGATGGAGGGGGCATGGGGCAGCCCCAGCATTTT.